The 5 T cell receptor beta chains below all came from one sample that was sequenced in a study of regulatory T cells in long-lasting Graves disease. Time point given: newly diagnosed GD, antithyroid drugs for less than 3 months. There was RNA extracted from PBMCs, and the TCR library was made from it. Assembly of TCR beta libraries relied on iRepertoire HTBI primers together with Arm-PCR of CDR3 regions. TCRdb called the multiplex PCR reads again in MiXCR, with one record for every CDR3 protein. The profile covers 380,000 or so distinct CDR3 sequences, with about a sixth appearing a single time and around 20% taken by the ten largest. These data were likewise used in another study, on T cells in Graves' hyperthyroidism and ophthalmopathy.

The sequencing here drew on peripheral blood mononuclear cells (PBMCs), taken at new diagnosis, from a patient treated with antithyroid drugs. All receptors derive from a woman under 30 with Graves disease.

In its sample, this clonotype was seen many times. As DNA, the CDR3 is TGTGCCTGGAGTGTTAGAAACACCATATATTTT. It yields the protein CAWSVRNTIYF. The chain is built from TRBV30 and TRBJ1-3; D is unclear. V lost 0 bases to trimming and J lost 5 bases, with 2 bases between them. Germline V CDR1 and CDR2: GTSNPN, SVGIG (reference sequence). The CDR3 covers 11 residues.

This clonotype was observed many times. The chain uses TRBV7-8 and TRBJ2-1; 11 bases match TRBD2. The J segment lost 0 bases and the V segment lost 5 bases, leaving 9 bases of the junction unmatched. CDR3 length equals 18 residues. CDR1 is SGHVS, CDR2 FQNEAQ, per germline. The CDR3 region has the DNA TGTGCCAGCAGCGTAGGGGGACTAGCGGACAGCTCCTACAATGAGCAGTTCTTC. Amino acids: CASSVGGLADSSYNEQFF.

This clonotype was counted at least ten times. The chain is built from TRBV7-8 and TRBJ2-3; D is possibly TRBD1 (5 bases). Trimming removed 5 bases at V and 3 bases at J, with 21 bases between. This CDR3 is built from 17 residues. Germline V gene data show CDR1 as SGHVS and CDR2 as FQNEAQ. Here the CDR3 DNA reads TGTGCCAGCAGCCCACCGACCCCCAGGGTGCGTACAGATACGCAGTATTTT. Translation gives CASSPPTPRVRTDTQYF.

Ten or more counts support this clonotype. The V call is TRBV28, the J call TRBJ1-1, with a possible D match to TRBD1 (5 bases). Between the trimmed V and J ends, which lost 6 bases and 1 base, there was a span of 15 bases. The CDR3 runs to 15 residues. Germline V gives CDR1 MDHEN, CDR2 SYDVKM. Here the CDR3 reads CASRPQGPQNTEAFF. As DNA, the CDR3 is TGTGCCAGCAGACCTCAGGGACCGCAGAACACTGAAGCTTTCTTT.

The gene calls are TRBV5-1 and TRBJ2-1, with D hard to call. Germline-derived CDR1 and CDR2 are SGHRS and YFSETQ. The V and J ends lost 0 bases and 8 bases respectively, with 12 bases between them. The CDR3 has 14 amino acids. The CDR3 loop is CASSLVAVSDEQFF. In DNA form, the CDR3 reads TGCGCCAGCAGCTTGGTTGCAGTATCGGATGAGCAGTTCTTC.